This is a list of T cell receptor beta chains from one sample in a study of regulatory T cells in long-lasting Graves disease. TCRdb called the multiplex PCR reads again in MiXCR, with one record for every CDR3 protein. Seen here are around 460,000 distinct CDR3 sequences, around a fifth observed once, and the top ten hold roughly 13%. The specimen was peripheral blood mononuclear cells (PBMCs), collected when the disease was refractory, from a patient treated with antithyroid drugs. The receptors were sampled from a female donor with Graves disease. Each CDR3 is given with its conserved first and last residue. Each record gives: V gene, D gene, J gene, clone size, CDR3 DNA, CDR3 protein. The D gene is left open where the match is weak. Clone size appears in some rows only: once, few, many, or a class for an expanded clone.

V: TRBV27
D: -
J: TRBJ2-6
size: many
DNA: TGTGCCTCAACCTTCTCTGGGGCCAACGTCCTGACTTTC
CDR3: CASTFSGANVLTF

V: TRBV27
D: -
J: TRBJ2-1
size: -
DNA: TGTGCCAGCAGTCGGGGTGCGTGGGTATACAATGAGCAGTTCTTC
CDR3: CASSRGAWVYNEQFF

V: TRBV7-8
D: TRBD2
J: TRBJ2-5
size: -
DNA: TGTGCCAGCATACCGGGGGGGGGTCTCCCGTACTTC
CDR3: CASIPGGGLPYF

V: TRBV20-1
D: TRBD1
J: TRBJ1-5
size: -
DNA: TGCAGTGCGATTGGGACAGGCCGCAATCAGCCCCAGCATTTT
CDR3: CSAIGTGRNQPQHF

V: TRBV6-1
D: -
J: TRBJ1-5
size: many
DNA: TGTGCCAGCAGTGAAGCGCGGGTCGGGCAAGGGATACATCAGCCCCAGCATTTT
CDR3: CASSEARVGQGIHQPQHF

V: TRBV27
D: -
J: TRBJ2-7
size: -
DNA: TGTGCCAGCAGTTTTGGTGGGGGGTTCTCCTACGAGCAGTACTTC
CDR3: CASSFGGGFSYEQYF

V: TRBV11-1
D: TRBD2
J: TRBJ2-1
size: few
DNA: TGTGCCAGCAGCTCGAGGACTAGCGGGGGTAATGAGCAGTTCTTC
CDR3: CASSSRTSGGNEQFF

V: TRBV18
D: -
J: TRBJ1-1
size: -
DNA: TGTGCCAGCTCACCACAAGCGGACAGAGGGAGCACTGAAGCTTTCTTT
CDR3: CASSPQADRGSTEAFF

V: TRBV11-2
D: -
J: TRBJ2-4
size: few
DNA: TGTGTCAGCAACTCACTCCGGGACGCCGGGTGGAACATTCAGTACTTC
CDR3: CVSNSLRDAGWNIQYF

V: TRBV6-5
D: -
J: TRBJ1-1
size: many
DNA: TGTGCCAGCAGTTACTCGGACACTGAAGCTTTCTTT
CDR3: CASSYSDTEAFF

V: TRBV6-1
D: -
J: TRBJ1-1
size: many
DNA: TGTGCCAGCAGTCGACAGACCTACATGAACACTGAAGCTTTCTTT
CDR3: CASSRQTYMNTEAFF

V: TRBV6-1
D: TRBD1
J: TRBJ2-7
size: few
DNA: TGTGCCAGCGCCAACAGGGGGGACGAGCAGTACTTC
CDR3: CASANRGDEQYF

V: TRBV20-1
D: TRBD2
J: TRBJ2-7
size: many
DNA: TGCAGTGCTAGACCGGGACTAGCGGGTGACGAGCAGTACTTC
CDR3: CSARPGLAGDEQYF

V: TRBV27
D: -
J: TRBJ1-6
size: few
DNA: TGTGCCAGCAGTCCATGGGGCGGGGCCTGGGAGTCACCCCTCCACTTT
CDR3: CASSPWGGAWESPLHF

V: TRBV15
D: -
J: TRBJ1-4
size: -
DNA: TGTGCCACCAGCAGAGATTTAAGTCAAGGAGAAAAACTGTTTTTT
CDR3: CATSRDLSQGEKLFF

V: TRBV2
D: TRBD1
J: TRBJ2-5
size: many
DNA: TGTGCCAGCAGACAGACAGGGGAAGAGACCCAGTACTTC
CDR3: CASRQTGEETQYF

V: TRBV5-4
D: -
J: TRBJ1-2
size: few
DNA: TGTGCCAGCAGCCCCGGGACCGCGGTCGAAGGCTACACCTTC
CDR3: CASSPGTAVEGYTF

V: TRBV30
D: TRBD1
J: TRBJ2-7
size: -
DNA: TGTGCCTGGGGGACAGCCTACGAGCAGTACTTC
CDR3: CAWGTAYEQYF

V: TRBV6-5
D: -
J: TRBJ2-7
size: many
DNA: TGTGCCAGCAGTTACTCGGCAGGGACCTACGAGCAGTACTTC
CDR3: CASSYSAGTYEQYF

V: TRBV7-3
D: -
J: TRBJ2-2
size: few
DNA: TGTGCCAGCAGCTTATATCAGGGCATCGGGGAGCTGTTTTTT
CDR3: CASSLYQGIGELFF

V: TRBV5-6
D: -
J: TRBJ2-7
size: few
DNA: TGTGCCAGCACCGTGCGATGGGGATCCCCCTACGAGCAGTACTTC
CDR3: CASTVRWGSPYEQYF

V: TRBV7-2
D: -
J: TRBJ1-4
size: many
DNA: TGTGCCAGCAGCTTAAGCCCTAATGAAAAACTGTTTTTT
CDR3: CASSLSPNEKLFF

V: TRBV25-1
D: -
J: TRBJ1-1
size: -
DNA: TGTGCCAGCAGTGAATATGGGGGACTAGAAGCTTTCTTT
CDR3: CASSEYGGLEAFF

V: TRBV28
D: -
J: TRBJ1-6
size: many
DNA: TGTGCCAGCAGTGGGACTTGGCCCTATAATTCACCCCTCCACTTT
CDR3: CASSGTWPYNSPLHF

V: TRBV28
D: -
J: TRBJ2-4
size: many
DNA: TGTGCCAGCTCGGATTGGGGGGCCAAAAACATTCAGTACTTC
CDR3: CASSDWGAKNIQYF

V: TRBV2
D: -
J: TRBJ2-2
size: -
DNA: TGTGCCAGCAGCGCCCAGAACCCGAACACCGGGGAGCTGTTTTTT
CDR3: CASSAQNPNTGELFF

V: TRBV6-2/TRBV6-3
D: -
J: TRBJ2-2
size: few
DNA: TGTGCCAGCAGTTACGGAGCCGGGGAGCTGTTTTTT
CDR3: CASSYGAGELFF

V: TRBV4-1
D: TRBD2
J: TRBJ2-7
size: -
DNA: TGCGCCAGCAGCCAAGGGGATAGCGGGCCCTCCTACGAGCAGTACTTC
CDR3: CASSQGDSGPSYEQYF

V: TRBV29-1
D: TRBD1
J: TRBJ2-6
size: few
DNA: TGCAGCGTTGAAGAGCAGGACAGGTTCACCTCTGGGGCCAACGTCCTGACTTTC
CDR3: CSVEEQDRFTSGANVLTF

V: TRBV30
D: -
J: TRBJ2-5
size: few
DNA: TGTGCCTGGAGTGTGGCAGGAGGTTACCAAGAGACCCAGTACTTC
CDR3: CAWSVAGGYQETQYF

V: TRBV7-2
D: -
J: TRBJ1-1
size: -
DNA: TGTGCCAGCAGCGGTCCGGGCCCGAACACTGAAGCTTTCTTT
CDR3: CASSGPGPNTEAFF

V: TRBV7-2
D: -
J: TRBJ2-4
size: few
DNA: TGTGCCAGCAGCTTAGCCACCGCCCTATCCCATAACATTCAGTACTTC
CDR3: CASSLATALSHNIQYF

V: TRBV5-1
D: TRBD2
J: TRBJ2-2
size: few
DNA: TGCGCCAGCGGCAAGCGGGGGGGAGCCTCGAACACCGGGGAGCTGTTTTTT
CDR3: CASGKRGGASNTGELFF

V: TRBV6-1
D: -
J: TRBJ2-1
size: once
DNA: TGTGCCAGCAGCCGAGGGGGCTCCTACAATGAGCAGTTCTTC
CDR3: CASSRGGSYNEQFF

V: TRBV30
D: TRBD1
J: TRBJ2-5
size: -
DNA: TGTGCCTGGAGTCCCGGGACAGGGAAAGAGACCCAGTACTTC
CDR3: CAWSPGTGKETQYF

V: TRBV15
D: TRBD1
J: TRBJ1-4
size: many
DNA: TGTGCCACCAGCAGAACCGACAGGGAAAACAATGAAAAACTGTTTTTT
CDR3: CATSRTDRENNEKLFF

V: TRBV2
D: -
J: TRBJ2-7
size: few
DNA: TGTGCCAGCTTTGACGGGTTTTCCTACGAGCAGTACTTC
CDR3: CASFDGFSYEQYF

V: TRBV14
D: -
J: TRBJ2-6
size: -
DNA: TGTGCCAGCAGCCGAGGACCGGGCAGGGCTGGTGCCAACGTCCTGACTTTC
CDR3: CASSRGPGRAGANVLTF

V: TRBV15
D: -
J: TRBJ2-7
size: many
DNA: TGTGCCACCAGCAGAGATCCGGGGGATACCGCCTACGAGCAGTACTTC
CDR3: CATSRDPGDTAYEQYF

V: TRBV19
D: -
J: TRBJ1-1
size: once
DNA: TGTGCCAGTAGTACTGAGGAACGGCTGAACACTGAAGCTTTCTTT
CDR3: CASSTEERLNTEAFF

V: TRBV7-9
D: TRBD1
J: TRBJ2-7
size: many
DNA: TGTGCCAGCAGCTCACAGGGGCAGACCTACGAGCAGTACTTC
CDR3: CASSSQGQTYEQYF

V: TRBV7-9
D: -
J: TRBJ1-2
size: -
DNA: TGTGCCAGCAGCCCACTCCCGGATGGCTACACCTTC
CDR3: CASSPLPDGYTF

V: TRBV20-1
D: -
J: TRBJ2-7
size: -
DNA: TGCAGTGCTAGAGCATCGGGACTCCTGGACGAGCAGTACTTC
CDR3: CSARASGLLDEQYF

V: TRBV6-5
D: TRBD1
J: TRBJ2-7
size: -
DNA: TGTGCCAGCAGTTACCCGGACAGGTTGGGCGAGCAGTACTTC
CDR3: CASSYPDRLGEQYF

V: TRBV6-1
D: TRBD1
J: TRBJ2-7
size: few
DNA: TGTGCCACCCGGACAGGGGATTTGGGCGAGCAGTACTTC
CDR3: CATRTGDLGEQYF